This section outlines one T cell receptor beta chain sequence together with its context. This sample stems from a study of blood T cells in healthy people across ages. V gave up 4 bases and J gave up 1 base; unmatched junction bases: 8. The CDR3 length is 15 residues. The germline gives CDR1 DFQATT, CDR2 SNEGSKA (reference sequence). For the second PCR, which ran for about 6 to 11 cycles, a sample-barcoded 5' primer and a J-beta primer mix were used. Every molecule of cDNA carried a tag from a template-switch adaptor with 12 random nucleotides. TCRdb re-derived calls from the 5' RACE reads in MiXCR, one entry per CDR3 protein. The table includes hundreds of thousands of distinct CDR3 sequences, about 32% detected once.

This sequence originates from a woman of 80 years or more in good health. The rearrangement links TRBV20-1 to TRBJ2-3; 7 bases agree with TRBD2. Specimen: blood. CDR3 residues: CSATTGTSGTDTQYF. CDR3 sequence (DNA): TGCAGTGCTACCACCGGAACTAGCGGCACAGATACGCAGTATTTT.